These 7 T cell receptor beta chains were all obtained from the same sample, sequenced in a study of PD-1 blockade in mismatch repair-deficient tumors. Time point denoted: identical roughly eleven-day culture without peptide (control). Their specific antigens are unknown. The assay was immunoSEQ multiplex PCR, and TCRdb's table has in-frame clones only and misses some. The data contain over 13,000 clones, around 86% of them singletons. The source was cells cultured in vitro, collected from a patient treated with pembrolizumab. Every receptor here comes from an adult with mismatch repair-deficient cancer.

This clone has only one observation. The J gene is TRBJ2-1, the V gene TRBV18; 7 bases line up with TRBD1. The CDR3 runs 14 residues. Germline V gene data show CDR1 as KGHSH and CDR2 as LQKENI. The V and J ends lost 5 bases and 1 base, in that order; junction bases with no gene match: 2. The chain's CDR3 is CASSEDRSYNEQFF. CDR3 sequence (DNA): TGTGCCAGCTCAGAGGACAGGTCCTACAATGAGCAGTTCTTC. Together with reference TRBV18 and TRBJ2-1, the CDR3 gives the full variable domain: NAGVMQNPRHLVRRRGQEARLRCSPMKGHSHVYWYRQLPEEGLKFMVYLQKENIIDESGMPKERFSAEFPKEGPSILRIQQVVRGDSAAYFCASSEDRSYNEQFFGPGTRLTVL.

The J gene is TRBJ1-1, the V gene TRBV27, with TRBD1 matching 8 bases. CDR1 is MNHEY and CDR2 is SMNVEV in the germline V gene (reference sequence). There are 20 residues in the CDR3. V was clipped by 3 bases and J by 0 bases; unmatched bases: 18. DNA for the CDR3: TGTGCCAGCAGTTTCTTCACTCCGGGACAGGCGACGATAATGAACACTGAAGCTTTCTTT. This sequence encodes CASSFFTPGQATIMNTEAFF.

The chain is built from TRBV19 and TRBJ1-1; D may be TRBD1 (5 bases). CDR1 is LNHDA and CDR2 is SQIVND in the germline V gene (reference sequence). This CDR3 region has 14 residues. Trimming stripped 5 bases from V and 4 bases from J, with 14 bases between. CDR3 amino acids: CASSPTRGSTEAFF. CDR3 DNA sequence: TGTGCCAGTAGTCCCACAAGGGGATCCACTGAAGCTTTCTTT.

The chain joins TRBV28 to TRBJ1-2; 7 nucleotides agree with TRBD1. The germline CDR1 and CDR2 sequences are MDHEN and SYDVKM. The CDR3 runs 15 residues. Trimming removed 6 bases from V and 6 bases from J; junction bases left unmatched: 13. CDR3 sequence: CASSSGGGGAHGYTF. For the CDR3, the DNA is TGTGCCAGCAGCAGTGGTGGAGGGGGCGCCCATGGCTACACCTTC.

CDR3 amino acids: CASSQGLQQYF. The CDR3, as DNA: TGTGCCAGCAGCCAGGGACTTCAGCAGTACTTC. This chain connects TRBV11-2 to TRBJ2-7; TRBD2 is a possible D gene (6 bases). Trimming removed 5 bases from V and 8 bases from J, with 10 bases in between. Germline assignment: CDR1 SGHAT and CDR2 FQNNGV. The CDR3 sequence is 11 residues long.

This CDR3 reads CASSIEGVSYGYTF. CDR3 sequence (DNA): TGTGCCAGTAGTATAGAAGGGGTGAGCTATGGCTACACCTTC. The V call is TRBV19, the J call TRBJ1-2; D possibly corresponds to TRBD1 (5 bases). The CDR3 has 14 amino acids. Trimming took 0 bases from V and 4 from J, leaving 9 bases between them. Germline loops: CDR1 LNHDA, CDR2 SQIVND (reference sequence).

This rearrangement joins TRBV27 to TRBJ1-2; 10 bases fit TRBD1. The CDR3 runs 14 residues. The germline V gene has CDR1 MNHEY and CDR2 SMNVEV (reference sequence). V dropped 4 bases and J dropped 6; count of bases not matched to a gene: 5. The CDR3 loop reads CASSWGTGANGYTF. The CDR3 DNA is TGTGCCAGCAGTTGGGGGACAGGGGCGAATGGCTACACCTTC.